The text below deals with one T cell receptor (beta chain). The data were taken from a study of blood T cell repertoires in COVID-19. Study in general: Material from acute and convalescent COVID-19 was sourced from the United States, Italy and Spain. Sources were T cells, B-cell-depleted T cells, or PBMCs; the material itself was cDNA or gDNA.

Per the original methods: Amplified reference gene primers provided the basis for estimating nucleated cell counts. Measured with immunoSEQ multiplex PCR; TCRdb has only the in-frame clones, and not every one. V, J and clone size are those of that table, while D and trimming were read from the DNA. The sample carries about 63,000 clones, about 78% recorded once. The CDR3 has 17 residues. Germline-derived CDR1 and CDR2 are SEHNR and FQNEAQ (reference sequence). The V and J ends lost 6 bases and 0 bases respectively, with 15 bases between them. J is TRBJ1-6 and V is TRBV7-9; D not resolved. The receptor was derived from a woman aged 80 or over with acute or convalescent COVID-19. Sequencing input: peripheral blood. CDR3 amino acids: CASSQYNPSSYNSPLHF. The CDR3 nucleotides are TGTGCCAGCAGTCAGTATAATCCAAGCTCCTATAATTCACCCCTCCACTTT.